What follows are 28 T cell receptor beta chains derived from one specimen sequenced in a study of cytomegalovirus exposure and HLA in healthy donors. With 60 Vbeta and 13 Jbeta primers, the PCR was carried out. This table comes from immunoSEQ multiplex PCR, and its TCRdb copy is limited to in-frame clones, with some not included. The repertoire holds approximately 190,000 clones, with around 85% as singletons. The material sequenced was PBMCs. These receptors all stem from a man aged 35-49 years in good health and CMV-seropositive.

The CDR3 DNA follows: TGTGCCAGCAGCCAAAAGGGGGGGTTCGCACAGCCCCAGCATTTT. This encodes CASSQKGGFAQPQHF. The chain is built from TRBV14 and TRBJ1-5; D perhaps matches TRBD1 (6 bases). CDR1 SGHDN and CDR2 FVKESK come from the germline V gene. The CDR3 extends over 15 amino acids. V was clipped by 2 bases and J by 7 bases, with 15 bases between them.

The CDR3 sequence: CASSLGLRGGQETQYF. CDR3 nucleotides: TGTGCCAGCAGCTTGGGTTTACGGGGGGGACAAGAGACCCAGTACTTC. The V gene is TRBV5-4, the J gene TRBJ2-5, with 8 positions matching TRBD2. Germline lookup yields CDR1 SGHNT and CDR2 YYREEE (reference sequence). This CDR3 has 16 residues. The V and J ends lost 0 bases and 2 bases, in that order; junction bases with no gene match: 6.

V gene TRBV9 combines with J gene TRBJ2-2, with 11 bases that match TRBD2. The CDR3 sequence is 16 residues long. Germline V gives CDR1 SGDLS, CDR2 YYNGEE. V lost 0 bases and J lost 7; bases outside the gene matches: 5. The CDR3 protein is CASSVVASGGIGELFF. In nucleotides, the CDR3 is TGTGCCAGCAGCGTAGTTGCTAGCGGGGGGATCGGGGAGCTGTTTTTT.

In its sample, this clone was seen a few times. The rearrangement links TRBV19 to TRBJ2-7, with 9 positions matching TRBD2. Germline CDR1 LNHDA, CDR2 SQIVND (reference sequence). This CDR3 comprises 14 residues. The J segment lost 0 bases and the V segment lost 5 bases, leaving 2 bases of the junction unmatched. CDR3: CASSRSGGSYEQYF. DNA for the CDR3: TGTGCCAGTAGTCGTAGCGGGGGCTCCTACGAGCAGTACTTC.

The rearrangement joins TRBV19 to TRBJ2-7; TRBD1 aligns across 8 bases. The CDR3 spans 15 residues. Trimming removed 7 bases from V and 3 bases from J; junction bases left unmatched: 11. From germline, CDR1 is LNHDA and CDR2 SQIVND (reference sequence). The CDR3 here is CASTIAYRGNYEQYF. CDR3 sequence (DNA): TGTGCCAGTACCATAGCCTACAGGGGGAACTACGAGCAGTACTTC.

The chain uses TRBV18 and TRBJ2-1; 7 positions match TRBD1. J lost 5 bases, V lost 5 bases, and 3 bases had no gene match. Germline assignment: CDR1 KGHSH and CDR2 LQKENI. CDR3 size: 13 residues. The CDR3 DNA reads TGTGCCAGCTCATTCACAGGGGACAATGAGCAGTTCTTC. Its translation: CASSFTGDNEQFF.

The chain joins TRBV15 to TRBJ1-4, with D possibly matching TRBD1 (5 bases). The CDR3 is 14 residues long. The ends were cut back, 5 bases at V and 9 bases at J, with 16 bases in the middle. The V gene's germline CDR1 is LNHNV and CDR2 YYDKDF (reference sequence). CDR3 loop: CATSGGGGTQKLFF. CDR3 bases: TGTGCCACCAGCGGTGGGGGAGGGACTCAAAAACTGTTTTTT.

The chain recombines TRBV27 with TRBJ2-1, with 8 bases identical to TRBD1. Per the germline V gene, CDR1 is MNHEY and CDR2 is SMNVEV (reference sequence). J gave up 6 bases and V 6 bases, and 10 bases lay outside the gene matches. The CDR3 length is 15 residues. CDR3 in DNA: TGTGCCAGCAGCGCCCCCGGACAGGGTACCAATGAGCAGTTCTTC. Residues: CASSAPGQGTNEQFF.

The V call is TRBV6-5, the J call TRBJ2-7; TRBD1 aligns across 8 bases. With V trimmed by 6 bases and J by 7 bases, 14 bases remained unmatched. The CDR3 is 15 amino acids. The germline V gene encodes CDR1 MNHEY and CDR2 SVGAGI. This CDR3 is CASRSTGTGDLEQYF. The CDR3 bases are TGTGCCAGCAGATCTACCGGGACAGGTGATCTAGAGCAGTACTTC.

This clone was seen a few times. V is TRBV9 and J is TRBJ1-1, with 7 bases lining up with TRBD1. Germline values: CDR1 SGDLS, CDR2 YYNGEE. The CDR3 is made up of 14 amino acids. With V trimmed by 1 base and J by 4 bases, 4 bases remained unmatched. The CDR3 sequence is CASSVTTGLTEAFF. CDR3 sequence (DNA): TGTGCCAGCAGCGTAACGACAGGGCTCACTGAAGCTTTCTTT.

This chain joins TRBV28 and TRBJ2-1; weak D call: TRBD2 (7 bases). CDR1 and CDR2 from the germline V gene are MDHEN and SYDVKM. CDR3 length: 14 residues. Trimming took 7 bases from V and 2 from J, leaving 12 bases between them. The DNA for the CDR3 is TGTGCCAGCAATTGGGGGGGCGCCTACAATGAGCAGTTCTTC. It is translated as CASNWGGAYNEQFF.

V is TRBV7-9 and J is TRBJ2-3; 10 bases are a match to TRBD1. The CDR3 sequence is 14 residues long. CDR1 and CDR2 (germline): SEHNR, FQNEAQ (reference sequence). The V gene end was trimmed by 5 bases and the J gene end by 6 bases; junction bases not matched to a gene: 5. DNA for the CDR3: TGTGCCAGCAGCCCAAGACAGGGGGCGGATACGCAGTATTTT. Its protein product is CASSPRQGADTQYF.

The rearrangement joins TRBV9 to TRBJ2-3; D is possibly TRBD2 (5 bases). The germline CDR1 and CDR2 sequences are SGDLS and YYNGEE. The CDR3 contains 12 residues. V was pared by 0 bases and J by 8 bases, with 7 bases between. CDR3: CASSVDRGTQYF. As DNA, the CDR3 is TGTGCCAGCAGCGTAGATCGGGGTACGCAGTATTTT. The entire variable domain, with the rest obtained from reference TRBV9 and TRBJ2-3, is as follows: DSGVTQTPKHLITATGQRVTLRCSPRSGDLSVYWYQQSLDQGLQFLIQYYNGEERAKGNILERFSAQQFPDLHSELNLSSLELGDSALYFCASSVDRGTQYFGPGTRLTVL.

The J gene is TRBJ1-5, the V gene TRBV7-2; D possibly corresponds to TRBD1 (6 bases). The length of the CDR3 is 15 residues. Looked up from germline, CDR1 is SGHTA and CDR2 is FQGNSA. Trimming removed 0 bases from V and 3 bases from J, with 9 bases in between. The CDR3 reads CASSLAGQTNQPQHF. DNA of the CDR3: TGTGCCAGCAGCTTAGCCGGACAGACCAATCAGCCCCAGCATTTT.

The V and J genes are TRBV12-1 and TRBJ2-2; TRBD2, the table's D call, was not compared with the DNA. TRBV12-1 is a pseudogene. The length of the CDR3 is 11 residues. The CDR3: CASTGTGELFF. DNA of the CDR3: TGTGCCAGCACCGGCACCGGGGAGCTGTTTTTT.

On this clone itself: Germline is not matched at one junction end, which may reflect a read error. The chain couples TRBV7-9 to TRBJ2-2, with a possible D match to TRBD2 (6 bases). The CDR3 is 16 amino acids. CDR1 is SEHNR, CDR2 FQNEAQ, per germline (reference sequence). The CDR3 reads CSSSLAVGGRTGELFF. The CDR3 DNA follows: TGTTCCAGCAGCTTAGCTGTGGGGGGACGAACCGGGGAGCTGTTTTTT.

Here the CDR3 DNA reads TGTGCCAGCAAGGGACAGGGGGCTTGGGGCACAGATACGCAGTATTTT. Its protein product is CASKGQGAWGTDTQYF. V gene TRBV28 combines with J gene TRBJ2-3; 12 positions agree with TRBD1. Per the germline V gene, CDR1 is MDHEN and CDR2 is SYDVKM. V gave up 7 bases and J gave up 1 base; unmatched junction bases: 6. The CDR3 is made up of 16 amino acids.

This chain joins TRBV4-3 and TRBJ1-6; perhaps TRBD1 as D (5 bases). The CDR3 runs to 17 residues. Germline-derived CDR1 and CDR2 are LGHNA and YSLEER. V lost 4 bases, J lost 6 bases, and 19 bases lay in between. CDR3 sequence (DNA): TGCGCCAGCAGCCTGTGGGACTTCGGAAGGAGTAATTCACCCCTCCACTTT. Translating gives CASSLWDFGRSNSPLHF.

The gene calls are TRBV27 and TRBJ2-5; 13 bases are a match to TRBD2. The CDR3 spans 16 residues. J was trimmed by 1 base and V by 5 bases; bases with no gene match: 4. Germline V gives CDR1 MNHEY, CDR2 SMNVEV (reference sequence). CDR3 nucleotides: TGTGCCAGCAGTCCACGACTAGCGGGGGGCCAAGAGACCCAGTACTTC. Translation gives CASSPRLAGGQETQYF.

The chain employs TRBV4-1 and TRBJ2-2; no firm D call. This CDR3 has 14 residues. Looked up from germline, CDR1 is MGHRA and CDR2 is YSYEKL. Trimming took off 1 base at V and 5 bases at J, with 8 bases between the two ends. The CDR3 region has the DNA TGCGCCAGCAGCCAAGTGGTGACTACCGGGGAGCTGTTTTTT. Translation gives CASSQVVTTGELFF.

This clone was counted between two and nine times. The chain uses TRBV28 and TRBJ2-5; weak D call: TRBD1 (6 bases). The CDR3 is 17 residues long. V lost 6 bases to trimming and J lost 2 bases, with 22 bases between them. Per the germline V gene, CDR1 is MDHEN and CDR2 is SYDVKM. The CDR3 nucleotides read TGTGCCAGCAGCGACGGGGACAACTTCGCCATACAAGAGACCCAGTACTTC. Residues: CASSDGDNFAIQETQYF.

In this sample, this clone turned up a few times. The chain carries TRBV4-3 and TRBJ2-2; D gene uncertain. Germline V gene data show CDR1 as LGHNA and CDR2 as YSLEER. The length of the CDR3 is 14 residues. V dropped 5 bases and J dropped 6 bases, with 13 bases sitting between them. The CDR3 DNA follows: TGCGCCAGCAGCTCCAACGGAGCCCCCGGGGAGCTGTTTTTT. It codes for CASSSNGAPGELFF.

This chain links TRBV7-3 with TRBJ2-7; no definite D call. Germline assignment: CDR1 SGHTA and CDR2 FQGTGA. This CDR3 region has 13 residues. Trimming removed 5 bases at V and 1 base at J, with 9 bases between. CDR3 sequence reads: CASSLDISYEQYF. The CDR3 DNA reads TGTGCCAGCAGCCTCGACATTTCCTACGAGCAGTACTTC.

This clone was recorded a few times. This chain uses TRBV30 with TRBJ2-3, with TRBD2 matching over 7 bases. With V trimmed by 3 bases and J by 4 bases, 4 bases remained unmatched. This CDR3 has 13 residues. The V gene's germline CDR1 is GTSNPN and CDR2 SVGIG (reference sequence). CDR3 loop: CAWSRGESDTQYF. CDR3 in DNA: TGTGCCTGGAGCCGGGGGGAATCAGATACGCAGTATTTT.

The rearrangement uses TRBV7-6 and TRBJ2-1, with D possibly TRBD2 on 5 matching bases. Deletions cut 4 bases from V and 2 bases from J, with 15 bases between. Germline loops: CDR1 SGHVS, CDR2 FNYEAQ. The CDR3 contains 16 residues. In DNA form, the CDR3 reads TGTGCCAGCAGCTCTCGGGCTAGCTCTCCCTACAATGAGCAGTTCTTC. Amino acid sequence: CASSSRASSPYNEQFF.

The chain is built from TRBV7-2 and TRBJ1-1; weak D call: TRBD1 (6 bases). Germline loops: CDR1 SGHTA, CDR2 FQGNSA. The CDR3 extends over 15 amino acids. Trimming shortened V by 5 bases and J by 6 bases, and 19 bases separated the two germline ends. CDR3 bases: TGTGCCAGCAGCCTGAACAGGGTACCGGTCGCTGAAGCTTTCTTT. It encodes CASSLNRVPVAEAFF.

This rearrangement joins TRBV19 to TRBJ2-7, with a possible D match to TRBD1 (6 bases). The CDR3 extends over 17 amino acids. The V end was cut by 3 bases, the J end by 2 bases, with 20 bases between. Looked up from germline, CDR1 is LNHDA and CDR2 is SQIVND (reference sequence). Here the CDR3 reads CASSMKFFGTYTYEQYF. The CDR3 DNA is TGTGCCAGTAGTATGAAATTCTTCGGGACATACACCTACGAGCAGTACTTC. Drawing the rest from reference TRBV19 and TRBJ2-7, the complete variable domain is DGGITQSPKYLFRKEGQNVTLSCEQNLNHDAMYWYRQDPGQGLRLIYYSQIVNDFQKGDIAEGYSVSREKKESFPLTVTSAQKNPTAFYLCASSMKFFGTYTYEQYFGPGTRLTVT.

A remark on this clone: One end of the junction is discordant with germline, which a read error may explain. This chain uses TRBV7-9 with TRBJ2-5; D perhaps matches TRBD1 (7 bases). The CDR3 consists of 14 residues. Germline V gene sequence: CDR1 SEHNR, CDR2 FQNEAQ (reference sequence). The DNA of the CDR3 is TGTTCCAGCAGCTTTGAGGGGGCGGGGGAGACCCAGTACTTC. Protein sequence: CSSSFEGAGETQYF.